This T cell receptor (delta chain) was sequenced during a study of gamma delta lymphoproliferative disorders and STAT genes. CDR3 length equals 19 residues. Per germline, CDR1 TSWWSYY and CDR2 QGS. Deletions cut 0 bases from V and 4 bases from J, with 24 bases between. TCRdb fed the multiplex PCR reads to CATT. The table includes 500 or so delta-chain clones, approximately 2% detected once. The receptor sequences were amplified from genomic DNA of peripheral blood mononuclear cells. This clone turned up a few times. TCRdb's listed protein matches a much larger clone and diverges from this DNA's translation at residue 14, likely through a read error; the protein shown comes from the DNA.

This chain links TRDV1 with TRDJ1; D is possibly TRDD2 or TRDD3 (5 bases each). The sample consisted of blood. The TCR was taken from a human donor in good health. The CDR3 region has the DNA TGTGCTCTTGGGGAACTAACCTACGGCCCGATACAATACAACGATAAACTCATCTTT. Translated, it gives CALGELTYGPIQYNDKLIF.